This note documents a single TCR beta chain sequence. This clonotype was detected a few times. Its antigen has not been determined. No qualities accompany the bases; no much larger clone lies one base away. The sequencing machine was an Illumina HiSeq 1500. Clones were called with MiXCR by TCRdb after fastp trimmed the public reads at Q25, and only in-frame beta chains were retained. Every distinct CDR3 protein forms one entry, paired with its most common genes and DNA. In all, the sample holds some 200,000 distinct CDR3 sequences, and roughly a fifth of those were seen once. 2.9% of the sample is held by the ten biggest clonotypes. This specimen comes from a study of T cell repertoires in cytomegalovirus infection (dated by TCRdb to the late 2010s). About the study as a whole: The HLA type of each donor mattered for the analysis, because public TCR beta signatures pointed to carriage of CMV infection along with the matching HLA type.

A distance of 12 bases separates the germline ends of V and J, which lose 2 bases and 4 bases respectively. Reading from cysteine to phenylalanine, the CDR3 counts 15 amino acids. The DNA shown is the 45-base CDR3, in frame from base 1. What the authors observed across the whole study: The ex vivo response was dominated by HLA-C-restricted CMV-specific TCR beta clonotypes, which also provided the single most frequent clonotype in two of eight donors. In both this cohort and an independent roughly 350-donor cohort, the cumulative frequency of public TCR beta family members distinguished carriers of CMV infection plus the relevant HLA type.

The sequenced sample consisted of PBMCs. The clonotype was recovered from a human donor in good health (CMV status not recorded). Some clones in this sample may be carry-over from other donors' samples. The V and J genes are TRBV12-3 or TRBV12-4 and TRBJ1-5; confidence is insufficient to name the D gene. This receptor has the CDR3 CASSLPRAGNQPQHF. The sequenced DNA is TGTGCCAGCAGTTTACCGAGGGCTGGTAATCAGCCCCAGCATTTT.